This record concerns one T cell receptor (beta chain) sequence. About 2.1 micrograms of genomic DNA (from cryopreserved PBMCs) were used for TCR beta libraries. This entry belongs to a study of cytotoxic CD8 clonotypes in ibrutinib-treated CLL. Overall study: The group held over nine relapsed/refractory and around 15 treatment-naive patients, with under 18 IGHV unmutated.

Target depth was 1 in 200,000 to 1 in 1 million T cells, about 10x per clonotype. The method was immunoSEQ multiplex PCR; TCRdb's version includes in-frame clones alone and lacks a portion of them. Found here are approximately 340,000 clones, 67% of them singletons; the top ten hold roughly 6%. The J segment lost 4 bases and the V segment lost 1 base, leaving 5 bases of the junction unmatched. CDR1 and CDR2 (germline): SQVTM, ANQGSEA. The CDR3 covers 14 residues. The sequenced sample was PBMCs, obtained after 36 months of ibrutinib treatment. This chain links TRBV29-1 with TRBJ2-7; 9 bases agree with TRBD1. The clonotype originates from a human donor with chronic lymphocytic leukemia. CDR3 DNA: TGCAGCGTTGAAGTATGGGACAGGGCATACGAGCAGTACTTC. Residues: CSVEVWDRAYEQYF.